This T cell receptor (beta chain) was sequenced during a study of PD-1 blockade in classical Hodgkin lymphoma. Study in general: Patients were infused with nivolumab 3 mg/kg every 2 weeks.

About this clone: What it recognizes is unknown.

Whole-study findings and limits: Newly diagnosed patients reportedly had lower baseline TCR diversity than healthy donors.

Each and every patient relapsed after autologous stem cell transplantation, and patients got differing brentuximab vedotin exposure. Repertoires were generated with immunoSEQ multiplex PCR, while TCRdb's copy carries only in-frame clones and drops some. The sample holds some 100,000 clones, roughly 92% seen once. The specimen comprised peripheral blood mononuclear cells (PBMCs), sampled at baseline. This TCR was recovered from a human donor with classical Hodgkin lymphoma.

CDR3 DNA: TGTGCCAGCAGCCCGGCCGACAGGGGCTACGAGCAGTACTTC. This encodes CASSPADRGYEQYF. V usage is TRBV11-1 and J usage is TRBJ2-7; 8 nucleotides match TRBD1. The CDR3 runs 14 residues. Germline loops: CDR1 SGHAT, CDR2 FQDESV (reference sequence). V gave up 5 bases and J gave up 3 bases; unmatched junction bases: 6.